The sequence of this T cell receptor (beta chain) was determined in a study of CD4 and CD8 cells across lung adenocarcinoma regions. CDR3 length: 17 residues. CDR1 MNHEY and CDR2 SMNVEV come from the germline V gene (reference sequence). In TCRdb, the PCR reads were re-called with MiXCR into one record per CDR3 protein. The sample holds about 23,000 distinct CDR3 sequences, 52% seen once. Localized lung adenocarcinoma, a non-small cell lung cancer, affected the donors. This clonotype occurred a few times. The source material was CD4+ T cells from the center of a lung tumor. The source is a male donor with lung adenocarcinoma. The CD4 and CD8 labels of this study may be unreliable. This chain links TRBV27 with TRBJ2-1; TRBD2 aligns across 10 bases. The end of the DNA is better explained by TRBJ2-5, so the J call may be wrong. DNA for the CDR3: TGTGCCAGCAGTTTAATAGCGGGAGGAGCGATCCCAGAGACCCAGTACTTC. It encodes CASSLIAGGAIPETQYF.